The 24 T cell receptor beta chains presented below share a single source sample, sequenced in a study of blood T cell repertoires in COVID-19 (TCRdb year 2020). Libraries came from the immunoSEQ multiplex PCR assay. The immuneACCESS repertoire file appears here via TCRdb, limited to in-frame rearrangements. These files lack a portion of the clones; in checked studies, under half of the deficit traces to unresolved V genes, and the cause of the others is not known. The sample contains nearly 200,000 clones, about 82% of them found a single time. The top ten hold 0.95% of the sample. Input material: peripheral blood. The receptors derive from a man between 60 and 70 years old with COVID-19, enrolled during active disease.

This chain joins TRBV7-8 and TRBJ2-5, with TRBD2 identical over 7 bases. The length of the CDR3 is 17 residues. Germline CDR1 reads SGHVS; CDR2 reads FQNEAQ. The ends lost 2 bases at V and 1 base at J; junction bases unmatched: 10. In nucleotides, the CDR3 is TGTGCCAGCAGCTTAATATCGCTAGCGGATTTCCAAGAGACCCAGTACTTC. The encoded protein is CASSLISLADFQETQYF.

The chain employs TRBV28 and TRBJ1-1, with TRBD1 matching over 9 bases. CDR3 length: 15 residues. With V trimmed by 2 bases and J by 5 bases, 6 bases remained unmatched. Per germline, CDR1 MDHEN and CDR2 SYDVKM. Here the CDR3 reads CASSLPLTGGTEAFF. The CDR3 nucleotides are TGTGCCAGCAGTTTACCCCTGACAGGGGGGACTGAAGCTTTCTTT.

This chain joins TRBV20-1 and TRBJ2-7; D is possibly TRBD2 (6 bases). Per germline, CDR1 DFQATT and CDR2 SNEGSKA (reference sequence). With 6 bases removed from V and 3 bases from J, the gap between germline ends came to 9 bases. The CDR3 is 11 amino acids. Here the CDR3 DNA reads TGCAGTGCCACCGGGGGCTACGAGCAGTACTTC. Translated, it gives CSATGGYEQYF.

The rearrangement links TRBV27 to TRBJ2-7; 9 nucleotides align to TRBD2. The CDR3 covers 13 residues. CDR1 is MNHEY, CDR2 SMNVEV, per germline (reference sequence). Trimming at V came to 6 bases and at J to 3 bases, leaving 3 bases not matched to a gene. CDR3 region: CASRNSGSYEQYF. CDR3 DNA sequence: TGTGCCAGCAGGAATAGCGGGAGCTACGAGCAGTACTTC.

This clone appeared a few times. J is TRBJ1-1 and V is TRBV10-3; tentative D call: TRBD1 (6 bases). Trimming pared 11 bases from V and 7 bases from J, leaving 17 bases between. The CDR3 has 12 residues. In germline, CDR1 is ENHRY, CDR2 SYGVKD. CDR3 region: CAFPQGQGEAFF. CDR3 sequence (DNA): TGTGCCTTCCCCCAGGGGCAAGGTGAAGCTTTCTTT.

This chain uses TRBV29-1 with TRBJ2-7; 7 positions match TRBD1. The CDR3 extends over 12 amino acids. The trim removed 4 bases at V and 3 bases at J, leaving 3 bases unmatched. Germline V gene data show CDR1 as SQVTM and CDR2 as ANQGSEA. The CDR3 region is CSVVGDSYEQYF. The CDR3 DNA reads as TGCAGCGTTGTAGGGGACAGCTACGAGCAGTACTTC.

There are a few counts of this clone. The V and J genes are TRBV6-5 and TRBJ1-5; 8 bases match TRBD1. Trimming took 5 bases from V and 7 from J; bases not matched to a gene: 7. CDR1 is MNHEY and CDR2 is SVGAGI in the germline V gene. The CDR3 runs 14 residues. The CDR3 loop reads CASSTTGENQPQHF. DNA of the CDR3: TGTGCCAGCAGTACGACAGGGGAAAACCAGCCCCAGCATTTT.

V is TRBV5-1 and J is TRBJ1-6; 7 nucleotides match TRBD1. There are 14 residues in the CDR3. In germline, CDR1 is SGHRS, CDR2 YFSETQ. V shed 2 bases, J shed 7 bases, and the junction held 3 bases outside the gene matches. The CDR3 DNA is TGCGCCAGCAGCTTCCAGGGGGACAATTCACCCCTCCACTTT. Translating gives CASSFQGDNSPLHF.

The chain recombines TRBV6-5 with TRBJ2-1; TRBD2 matches 9 bases. The V and J ends lost 4 bases and 1 base, in that order; junction bases with no gene match: 5. This CDR3 is 16 amino acids long. CDR1 is MNHEY and CDR2 is SVGAGI in the germline V gene. The CDR3 sequence: CASSSHSGRSYNEQFF. CDR3 sequence (DNA): TGTGCCAGCAGTTCCCATAGCGGGAGATCCTACAATGAGCAGTTCTTC.

The chain employs TRBV6-5 and TRBJ2-3, with D possibly matching TRBD2 (6 bases). Trimming removed 7 bases from V and 2 bases from J, with 13 bases in between. Germline V gene lookup returns CDR1 MNHEY and CDR2 SVGAGI. The CDR3 consists of 14 residues. CDR3 in amino acids: CASTQGLLTDTQYF. The CDR3 region has the DNA TGTGCCAGCACCCAGGGACTTCTCACAGATACGCAGTATTTT.

The chain employs TRBV9 and TRBJ2-2; 7 nucleotides agree with TRBD2. Germline V gene data show CDR1 as SGDLS and CDR2 as YYNGEE. V dropped 1 base and J dropped 5; count of bases not matched to a gene: 5. This CDR3 region has 15 residues. CDR3 sequence (DNA): TGTGCCAGCAGCGTAAGAGCGGGGAGAACCGGGGAGCTGTTTTTT. This codes for CASSVRAGRTGELFF.

The chain couples TRBV6-5 to TRBJ1-6; no definite D call. The CDR3 sequence is 15 residues long. Trimming removed 5 bases at V and 4 bases at J, with 12 bases between. Per the germline V gene, CDR1 is MNHEY and CDR2 is SVGAGI. The CDR3, as DNA: TGTGCCAGCAGTCCGGGAAAAGGGTATAATTCACCCCTCCACTTT. It yields the protein CASSPGKGYNSPLHF.

The rearrangement joins TRBV5-1 to TRBJ2-1; 7 nucleotides align to TRBD2. Germline V gene sequence: CDR1 SGHRS, CDR2 YFSETQ. There are 19 residues in the CDR3. The trim removed 3 bases at V and 3 bases at J, leaving 18 bases unmatched. The CDR3 coding sequence is TGCGCCAGCAGCTCCCCCGGGACGCCGGGAGGCCACTACTACAATGAGCAGTTCTTC. This codes for CASSSPGTPGGHYYNEQFF.

This chain links TRBV9 with TRBJ1-2, with D maybe TRBD1 (6 bases). Germline assignment: CDR1 SGDLS and CDR2 YYNGEE. Trimming left V 0 bases short and J 3 bases short, with 9 bases between. This CDR3 has 14 amino acids. The CDR3 sequence is CASSVAPGDYGYTF. CDR3 DNA sequence: TGTGCCAGCAGCGTAGCCCCAGGGGACTATGGCTACACCTTC.

This clone was recorded once. The chain has TRBV19 and TRBJ2-2; D is possibly TRBD2 (5 bases). V dropped 4 bases and J dropped 4 bases, with 13 bases sitting between them. The V gene's germline CDR1 is LNHDA and CDR2 SQIVND (reference sequence). This CDR3 comprises 15 residues. The CDR3 region has the DNA TGTGCCAGTAGTACGGGGAGCCTGCTCACCGGGGAGCTGTTTTTT. This encodes CASSTGSLLTGELFF.

The chain has TRBV5-6 and TRBJ2-3, with a weak D call TRBD2 (6 bases). Germline loops: CDR1 SGHDT, CDR2 YYEEEE. Trimming took 0 bases from V and 1 from J, leaving 12 bases between them. The CDR3 length is 16 residues. The CDR3 region is CASSLGGGAGTDTQYF. DNA for the CDR3: TGTGCCAGCAGCTTGGGGGGAGGAGCGGGCACAGATACGCAGTATTTT.

The chain has TRBV6-2 or TRBV6-3 and TRBJ1-3; a possible D gene is TRBD1 (5 bases). The CDR3 spans 15 residues. V lost 4 bases to trimming and J lost 0 bases, with 10 bases between them. The germline V gene has CDR1 MNHEY and CDR2 SVGEGT. The CDR3 protein is CASSFRQLSGNTIYF. CDR3 in DNA: TGTGCCAGCAGTTTCAGACAGCTCTCTGGAAACACCATATATTTT.

This chain joins TRBV19 and TRBJ2-2; tentative D call: TRBD2 (6 bases). V was cut by 9 bases and J by 7 bases, with 9 bases left in between. CDR3 length: 11 amino acids. Germline values: CDR1 LNHDA, CDR2 SQIVND (reference sequence). The chain's CDR3 is CASGRGGELFF. For the CDR3, the DNA is TGTGCCAGCGGGAGAGGCGGGGAGCTGTTTTTT.

This chain links TRBV7-8 with TRBJ1-5; the D gene is possibly TRBD1 (6 bases). The CDR3 covers 17 residues. Germline V gives CDR1 SGHVS, CDR2 FQNEAQ. V was shortened by 2 bases and J by 1 base, with 15 bases between the two germline ends. CDR3 amino acids: CASSLTGGRVSNQPQHF. The CDR3 coding sequence is TGTGCCAGCAGCTTAACGGGGGGGCGAGTCAGCAATCAGCCCCAGCATTTT.

The chain recombines TRBV27 with TRBJ1-1, with TRBD1 as a possible D gene (6 bases). CDR1 is MNHEY and CDR2 is SMNVEV in the germline V gene (reference sequence). The CDR3 length is 15 residues. V was shortened by 6 bases and J by 7 bases, with 21 bases between the two germline ends. The CDR3 here is CASSSLGAGVREAFF. CDR3 DNA: TGTGCCAGCAGCTCACTGGGGGCAGGGGTTCGTGAAGCTTTCTTT.

The chain has TRBV19 and TRBJ2-5; TRBD2 might be the D (6 bases). Deletions cut 3 bases from V and 4 bases from J, with 12 bases between. This CDR3 is 14 amino acids long. In germline, CDR1 is LNHDA, CDR2 SQIVND (reference sequence). CDR3 in DNA: TGTGCCAGTAGTATGATGGCTAGCGTAGAGACCCAGTACTTC. Its protein product is CASSMMASVETQYF.

V and J are TRBV7-2 and TRBJ1-1; tentative D call: TRBD1 (6 bases). The V gene lost 1 base and the J gene lost 4 bases, with 10 bases spanning the gap. The CDR3 is 14 amino acids. Per the germline V gene, CDR1 is SGHTA and CDR2 is FQGNSA. The CDR3 DNA reads as TGTGCCAGCAGCTTAGACAGGGCCTCCACTGAAGCTTTCTTT. It translates to CASSLDRASTEAFF. The full variable domain, in which reference TRBV7-2 and TRBJ1-1 provide the parts outside the CDR3, is GAGVSQSPSNKVTEKGKDVELRCDPISGHTALYWYRQSLGQGLEFLIYFQGNSAPDKSGLPSDRFSAERTGGSVSTLTIQRTQQEDSAVYLCASSLDRASTEAFFGQGTRLTVV.

V is TRBV9 and J is TRBJ1-2, with D unclear. Germline loops: CDR1 SGDLS, CDR2 YYNGEE. The CDR3 is 13 residues long. The V gene lost 0 bases and the J gene lost 4 bases, with 7 bases spanning the gap. CDR3 protein: CASSVAQAYGYTF. The CDR3 nucleotides read TGTGCCAGCAGCGTAGCGCAGGCCTATGGCTACACCTTC.

CDR3 loop: CASSFRDMGRDTQYF. CDR3 sequence (DNA): TGTGCCAGCAGTTTCCGGGACATGGGAAGAGATACGCAGTATTTT. The chain combines TRBV27 with TRBJ2-3; possible D gene TRBD1, 6 bases. The CDR3 consists of 15 residues. Trimming shortened V by 3 bases and J by 5 bases, and 15 bases separated the two germline ends. Germline V gives CDR1 MNHEY, CDR2 SMNVEV (reference sequence).